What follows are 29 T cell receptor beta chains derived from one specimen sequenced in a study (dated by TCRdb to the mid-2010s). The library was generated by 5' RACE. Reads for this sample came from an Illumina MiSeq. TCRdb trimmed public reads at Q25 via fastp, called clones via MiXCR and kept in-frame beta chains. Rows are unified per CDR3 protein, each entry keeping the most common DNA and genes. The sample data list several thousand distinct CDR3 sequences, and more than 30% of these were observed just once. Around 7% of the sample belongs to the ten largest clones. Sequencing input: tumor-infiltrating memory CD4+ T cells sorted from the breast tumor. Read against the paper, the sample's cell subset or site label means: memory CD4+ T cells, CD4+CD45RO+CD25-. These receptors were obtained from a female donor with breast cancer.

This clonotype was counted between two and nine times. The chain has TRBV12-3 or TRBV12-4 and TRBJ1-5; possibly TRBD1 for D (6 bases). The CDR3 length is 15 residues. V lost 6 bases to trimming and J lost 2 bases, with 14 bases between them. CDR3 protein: CASRRGGTGNQPQHF. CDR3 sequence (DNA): TGTGCCAGCAGACGGGGGGGCACTGGCAATCAGCCCCAGCATTTT.

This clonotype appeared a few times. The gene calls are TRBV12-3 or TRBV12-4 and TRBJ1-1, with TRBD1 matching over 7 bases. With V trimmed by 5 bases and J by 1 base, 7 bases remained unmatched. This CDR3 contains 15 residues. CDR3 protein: CASSPKDRQNTEAFF. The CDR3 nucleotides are TGTGCCAGCAGTCCGAAGGACAGGCAGAACACTGAAGCTTTCTTT.

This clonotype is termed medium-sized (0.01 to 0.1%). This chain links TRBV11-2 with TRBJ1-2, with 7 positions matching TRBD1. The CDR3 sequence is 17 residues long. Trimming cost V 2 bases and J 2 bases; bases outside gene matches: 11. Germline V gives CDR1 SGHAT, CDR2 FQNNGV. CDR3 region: CASSLPTKVQGNYGYTF. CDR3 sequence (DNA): TGTGCCAGCAGCTTACCGACTAAAGTACAGGGGAACTATGGCTACACCTTC.

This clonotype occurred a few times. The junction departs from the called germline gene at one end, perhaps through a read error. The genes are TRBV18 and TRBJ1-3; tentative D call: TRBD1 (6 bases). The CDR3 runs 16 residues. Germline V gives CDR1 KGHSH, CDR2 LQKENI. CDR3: CASSPQGESSGNTIYF. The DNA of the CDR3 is TGTGCCAGCTCCCCACAGGGAGAAAGCTCTGGAAACACCATATATTTT. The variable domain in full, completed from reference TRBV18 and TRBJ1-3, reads NAGVMQNPRHLVRRRGQEARLRCSPMKGHSHVYWYRQLPEEGLKFMVYLQKENIIDESGMPKERFSAEFPKEGPSILRIQQVVRGDSAAYFCASSPQGESSGNTIYFGEGSWLTVV.

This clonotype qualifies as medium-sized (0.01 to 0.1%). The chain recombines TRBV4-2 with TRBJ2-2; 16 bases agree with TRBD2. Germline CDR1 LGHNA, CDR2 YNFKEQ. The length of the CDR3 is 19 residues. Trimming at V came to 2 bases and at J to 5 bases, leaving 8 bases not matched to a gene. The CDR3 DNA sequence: TGTGCCAGCAGCCAACCCGGGACTAGCGGGAGGGCGGGGACCGGGGAGCTGTTTTTT. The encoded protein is CASSQPGTSGRAGTGELFF.

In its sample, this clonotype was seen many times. The CDR3 sequence: CASSPRGAGYGYTF. Here the CDR3 DNA reads TGTGCCAGCAGTCCCCGGGGAGCTGGCTATGGCTACACCTTC. This chain joins TRBV12-3 or TRBV12-4 and TRBJ1-2, with D unresolved. V lost 5 bases to trimming and J lost 4 bases, with 14 bases between them. The CDR3 totals 14 residues.

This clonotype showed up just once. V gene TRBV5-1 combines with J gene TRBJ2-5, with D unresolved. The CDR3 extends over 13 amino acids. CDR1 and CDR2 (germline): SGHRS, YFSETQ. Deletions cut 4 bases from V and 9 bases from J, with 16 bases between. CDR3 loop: CASSGGSNQPQYF. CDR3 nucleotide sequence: TGCGCCAGCAGCGGCGGTAGCAATCAGCCCCAGTACTTC.

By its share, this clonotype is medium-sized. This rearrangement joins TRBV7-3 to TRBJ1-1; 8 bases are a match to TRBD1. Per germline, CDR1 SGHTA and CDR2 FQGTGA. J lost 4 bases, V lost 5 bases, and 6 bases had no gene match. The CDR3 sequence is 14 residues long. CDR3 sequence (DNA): TGTGCCAGCAGCCCACAGGGGGGGCGCACTGAAGCTTTCTTT. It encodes CASSPQGGRTEAFF. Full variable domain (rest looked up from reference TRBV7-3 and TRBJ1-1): GAGVSQTPSNKVTEKGKYVELRCDPISGHTALYWYRQSLGQGPEFLIYFQGTGAADDSGLPNDRFFAVRPEGSVSTLKIQRTERGDSAVYLCASSPQGGRTEAFFGQGTRLTVV.

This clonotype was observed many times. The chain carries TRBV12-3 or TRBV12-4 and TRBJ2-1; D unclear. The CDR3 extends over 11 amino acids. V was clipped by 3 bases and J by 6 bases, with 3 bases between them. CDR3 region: CASSFINEQFF. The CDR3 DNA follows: TGTGCCAGCAGTTTTATCAATGAGCAGTTCTTC.

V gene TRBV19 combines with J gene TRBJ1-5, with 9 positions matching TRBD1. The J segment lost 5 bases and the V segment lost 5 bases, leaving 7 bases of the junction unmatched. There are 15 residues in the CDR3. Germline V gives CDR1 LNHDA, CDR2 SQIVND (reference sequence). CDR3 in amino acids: CASSLDRGIYQPQHF. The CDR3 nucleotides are TGTGCCAGTAGTCTGGACAGGGGTATATATCAGCCCCAGCATTTT. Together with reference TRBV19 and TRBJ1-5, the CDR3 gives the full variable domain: DGGITQSPKYLFRKEGQNVTLSCEQNLNHDAMYWYRQDPGQGLRLIYYSQIVNDFQKGDIAEGYSVSREKKESFPLTVTSAQKNPTAFYLCASSLDRGIYQPQHFGDGTRLSIL.

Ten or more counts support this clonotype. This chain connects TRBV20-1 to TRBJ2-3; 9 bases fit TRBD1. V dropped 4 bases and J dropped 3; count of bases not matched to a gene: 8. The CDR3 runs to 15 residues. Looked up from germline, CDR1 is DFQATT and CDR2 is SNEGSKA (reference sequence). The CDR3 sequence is CSATRTGDETDTQYF. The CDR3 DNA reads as TGCAGTGCTACCCGGACAGGGGATGAGACAGATACGCAGTATTTT.

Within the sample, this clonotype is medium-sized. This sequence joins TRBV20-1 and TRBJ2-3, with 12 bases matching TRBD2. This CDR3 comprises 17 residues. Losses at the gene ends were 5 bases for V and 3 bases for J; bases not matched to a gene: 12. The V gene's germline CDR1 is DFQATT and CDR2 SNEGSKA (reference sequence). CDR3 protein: CSAQRLAGALGTDTQYF. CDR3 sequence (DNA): TGCAGTGCTCAAAGACTAGCGGGAGCTTTGGGAACAGATACGCAGTATTTT.

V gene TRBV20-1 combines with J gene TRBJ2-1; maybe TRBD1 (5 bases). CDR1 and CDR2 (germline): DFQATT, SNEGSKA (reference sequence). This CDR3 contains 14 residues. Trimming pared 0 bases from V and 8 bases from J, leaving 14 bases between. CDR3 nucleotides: TGCAGTGCTAGAGAGGGGCTAGTCCGGGATGAGCAGTTCTTC. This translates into CSAREGLVRDEQFF.

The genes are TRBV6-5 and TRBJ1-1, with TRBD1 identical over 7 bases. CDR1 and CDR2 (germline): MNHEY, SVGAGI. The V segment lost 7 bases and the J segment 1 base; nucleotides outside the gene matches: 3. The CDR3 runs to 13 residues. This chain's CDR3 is CASTDRRNTEAFF. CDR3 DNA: TGTGCCAGCACGGACAGGCGGAACACTGAAGCTTTCTTT.

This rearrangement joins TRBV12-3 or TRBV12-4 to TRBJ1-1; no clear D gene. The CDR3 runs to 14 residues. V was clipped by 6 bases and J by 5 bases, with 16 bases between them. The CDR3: CASSLGTRRTEAFF. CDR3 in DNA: TGTGCCAGCAGCCTCGGAACTAGGAGGACTGAAGCTTTCTTT.

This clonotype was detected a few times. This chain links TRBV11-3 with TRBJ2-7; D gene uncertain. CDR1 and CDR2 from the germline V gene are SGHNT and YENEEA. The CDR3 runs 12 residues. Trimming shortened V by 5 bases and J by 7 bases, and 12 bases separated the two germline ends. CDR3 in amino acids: CASSTRRPEQYF. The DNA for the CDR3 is TGTGCCAGCAGCACGCGCAGACCGGAGCAGTACTTC.

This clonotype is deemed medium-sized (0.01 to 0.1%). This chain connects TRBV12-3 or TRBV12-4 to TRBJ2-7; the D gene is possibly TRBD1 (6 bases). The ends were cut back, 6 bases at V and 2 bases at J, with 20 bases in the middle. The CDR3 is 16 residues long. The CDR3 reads CASSQGQLNGAYEQYF. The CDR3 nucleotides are TGTGCCAGCAGCCAAGGACAGTTAAACGGGGCCTACGAGCAGTACTTC.

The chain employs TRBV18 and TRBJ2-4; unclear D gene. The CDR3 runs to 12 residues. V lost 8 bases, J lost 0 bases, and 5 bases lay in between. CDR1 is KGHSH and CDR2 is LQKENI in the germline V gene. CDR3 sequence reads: CASQKAKNIQYF. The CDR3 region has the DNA TGTGCCAGCCAGAAAGCCAAAAACATTCAGTACTTC.

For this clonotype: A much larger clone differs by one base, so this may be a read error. The CDR3 DNA is TGTGCCAGCAGTTTATTATTGGGACAGCATAATTCACCCCTCCACTTT. This translates into CASSLLLGQHNSPLHF. The genes are TRBV28 and TRBJ1-6, with TRBD1 matching over 7 bases. The CDR3 is made up of 16 amino acids. With 1 base clipped from V and 5 bases from J, the junction kept 5 bases outside the gene matches. Germline V lookup: CDR1 MDHEN, CDR2 SYDVKM.

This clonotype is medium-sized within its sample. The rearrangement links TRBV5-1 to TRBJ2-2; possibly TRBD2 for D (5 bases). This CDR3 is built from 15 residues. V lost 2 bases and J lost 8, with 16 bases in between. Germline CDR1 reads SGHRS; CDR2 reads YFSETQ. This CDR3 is CASSLQTGRTGELFF. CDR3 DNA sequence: TGCGCCAGCAGCTTACAGACTGGCAGGACTGGGGAGCTGTTTTTT.

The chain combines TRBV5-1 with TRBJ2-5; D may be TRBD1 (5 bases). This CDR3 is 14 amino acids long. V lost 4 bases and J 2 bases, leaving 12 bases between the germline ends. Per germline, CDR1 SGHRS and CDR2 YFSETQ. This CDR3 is CASSLDRFQETQYF. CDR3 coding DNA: TGCGCCAGCAGCCTCGACAGATTTCAAGAGACCCAGTACTTC.

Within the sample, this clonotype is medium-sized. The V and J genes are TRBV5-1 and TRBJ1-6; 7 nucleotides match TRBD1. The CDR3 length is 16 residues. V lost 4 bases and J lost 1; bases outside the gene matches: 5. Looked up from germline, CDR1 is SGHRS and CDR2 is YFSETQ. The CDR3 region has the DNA TGCGCCAGCAGCCCCGCGACAGGGTCCTATAATTCACCCCTCCACTTT. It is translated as CASSPATGSYNSPLHF.

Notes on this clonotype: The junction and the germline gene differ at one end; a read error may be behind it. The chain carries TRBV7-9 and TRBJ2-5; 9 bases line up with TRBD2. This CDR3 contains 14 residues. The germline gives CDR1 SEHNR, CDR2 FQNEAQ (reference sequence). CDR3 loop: CASSLAGAKETQYF. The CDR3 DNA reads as TGTGCCAGTAGCTTAGCGGGGGCGAAAGAGACCCAGTACTTC.

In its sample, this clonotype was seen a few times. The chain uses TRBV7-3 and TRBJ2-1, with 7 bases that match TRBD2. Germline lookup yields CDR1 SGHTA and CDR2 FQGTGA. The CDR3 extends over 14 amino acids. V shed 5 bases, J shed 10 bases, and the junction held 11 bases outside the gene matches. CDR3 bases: TGTGCCAGCAGCACTTTGGGTTTTAGCGGGGAGCAGTTCTTC. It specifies CASSTLGFSGEQFF.

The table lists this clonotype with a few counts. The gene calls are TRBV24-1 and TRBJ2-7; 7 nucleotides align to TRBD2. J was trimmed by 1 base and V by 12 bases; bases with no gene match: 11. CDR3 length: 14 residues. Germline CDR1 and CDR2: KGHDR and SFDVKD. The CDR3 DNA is TGTGCCGCCGCAGGACTAGTTCTTTCCTACGAGCAGTACTTC. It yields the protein CAAAGLVLSYEQYF.

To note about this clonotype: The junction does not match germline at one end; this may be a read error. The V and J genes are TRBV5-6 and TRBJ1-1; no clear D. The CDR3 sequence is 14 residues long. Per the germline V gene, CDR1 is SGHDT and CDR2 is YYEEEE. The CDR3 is CASSLERMNTEAFF. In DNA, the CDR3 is TGCGCCAGCAGCTTGGAACGTATGAACACTGAAGCTTTCTTT.

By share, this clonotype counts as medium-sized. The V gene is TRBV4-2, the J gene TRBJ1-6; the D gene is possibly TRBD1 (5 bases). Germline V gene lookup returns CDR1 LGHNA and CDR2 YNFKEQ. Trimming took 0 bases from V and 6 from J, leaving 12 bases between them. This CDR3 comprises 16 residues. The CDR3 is CASSQDPQGRNSPLHF. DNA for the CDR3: TGTGCCAGCAGCCAAGATCCCCAGGGACGTAATTCACCCCTCCACTTT.

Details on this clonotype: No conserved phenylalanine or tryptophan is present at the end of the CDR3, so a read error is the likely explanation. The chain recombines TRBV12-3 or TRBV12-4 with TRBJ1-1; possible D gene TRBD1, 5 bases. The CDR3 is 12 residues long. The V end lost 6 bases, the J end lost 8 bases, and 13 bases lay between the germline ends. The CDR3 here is CASSSGQYEAFL. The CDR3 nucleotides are TGTGCCAGCAGCTCGGGGCAGTACGAAGCTTTCCTT.

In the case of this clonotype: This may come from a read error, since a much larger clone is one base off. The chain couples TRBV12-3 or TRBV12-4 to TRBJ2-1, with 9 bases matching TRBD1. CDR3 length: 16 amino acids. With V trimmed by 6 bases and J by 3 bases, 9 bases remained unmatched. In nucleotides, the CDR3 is TGTGCCAGCAGCAAAGACAGGGGGGGTAACTACAATGAGCAGTTCTTC. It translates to CASSKDRGGNYNEQFF.